These 22 T cell receptor beta chains were all obtained from the same sample, sequenced in a study of CD8+ T cells in alopecia areata. RNA extraction was followed by reverse transcription into cDNA, which acted as the sequencing template. Here immunoSEQ multiplex PCR was the method, and the copy in TCRdb shows in-frame clones only, minus some. The table has a few hundred thousand clones, roughly two thirds seen once. The starting material was CD4+ T cells sorted from blood, obtained at week 0. The receptor set was obtained from a human donor with alopecia areata.

The V call is TRBV11-1, the J call TRBJ2-2; D remains unclear. This CDR3 contains 12 residues. Trimming stripped 7 bases from V and 3 bases from J, with 6 bases between. The germline V gene has CDR1 SGHAT and CDR2 FQDESV (reference sequence). CDR3 amino acids: CASTLDTGELFF. The CDR3 nucleotides are TGTGCCAGCACCCTGGACACCGGGGAGCTGTTTTTT.

This clone occurred a few times. The rearrangement joins TRBV6-5 to TRBJ2-7; perhaps TRBD1 as D (6 bases). V lost 2 bases, J lost 0 bases, and 11 bases lay in between. CDR1 and CDR2 (germline): MNHEY, SVGAGI. The CDR3 extends over 15 amino acids. The CDR3 DNA sequence: TGTGCCAGCAGTTACGGGGGCTCGGGCTCCTACGAGCAGTACTTC. Amino acid sequence: CASSYGGSGSYEQYF.

A few counts support this clone. The chain employs TRBV10-3 and TRBJ2-1; 9 nucleotides agree with TRBD2. The germline CDR1 and CDR2 sequences are ENHRY and SYGVKD. Trimming cost V 9 bases and J 10 bases; bases outside gene matches: 16. This CDR3 spans 15 amino acids. DNA for the CDR3: TGTGCCATTGCCGAGGGGGGACTAGCATCAGAGGAGCAGTTCTTC. Residues: CAIAEGGLASEEQFF.

This clone came up a few times. This chain links TRBV29-1 with TRBJ2-2; perhaps TRBD1 as D (5 bases). The CDR3 has 11 amino acids. Trimming took off 6 bases at V and 7 bases at J, with 9 bases between the two ends. Germline CDR1 SQVTM, CDR2 ANQGSEA. CDR3 residues: CSVQDLGELFF. DNA for the CDR3: TGCAGCGTACAGGACCTCGGGGAGCTGTTTTTT.

This sequence joins TRBV30 and TRBJ2-5; D is unresolved. V shed 3 bases and J shed 5 bases, with 25 bases lying between them. CDR1 and CDR2 from the germline V gene are GTSNPN and SVGIG (reference sequence). This CDR3 is built from 17 residues. The CDR3 spells CAWSASNMVRSSETQYF. The CDR3, as DNA: TGTGCCTGGAGCGCCTCGAATATGGTCAGAAGTTCGGAGACCCAGTACTTC.

This chain joins TRBV29-1 and TRBJ2-7; TRBD1 is a possible D gene (6 bases). Germline CDR1 SQVTM, CDR2 ANQGSEA. Trimming removed 5 bases at V and 2 bases at J, with 13 bases between. This CDR3 region has 13 residues. CDR3 sequence: CSVFGQSPYEQYF. In DNA, the CDR3 is TGCAGCGTTTTTGGACAGTCACCCTACGAGCAGTACTTC.

The chain employs TRBV9 and TRBJ1-2; D might be TRBD1 (6 bases). This CDR3 region has 15 residues. Trimming took 3 bases from V and 4 from J, leaving 16 bases between them. The germline CDR1 and CDR2 sequences are SGDLS and YYNGEE. CDR3 in amino acids: CASSALGGQGYGYTF. The CDR3 coding sequence is TGTGCCAGCAGCGCCCTGGGGGGGCAGGGCTATGGCTACACCTTC.

The chain joins TRBV9 to TRBJ1-6; weak D call: TRBD1 (5 bases). The CDR3 contains 16 residues. CDR1 and CDR2 (germline): SGDLS, YYNGEE. V dropped 4 bases and J dropped 6 bases, with 17 bases sitting between them. The CDR3 here is CASSSQGEGSNSPLHF. Here the CDR3 DNA reads TGTGCCAGCAGCTCTCAAGGGGAGGGCTCTAATTCACCCCTCCACTTT.

V usage is TRBV30 and J usage is TRBJ1-4; D remains ambiguous. Germline V CDR1 and CDR2: GTSNPN, SVGIG (reference sequence). The length of the CDR3 is 16 residues. V was clipped by 0 bases and J by 0 bases, with 11 bases between them. CDR3 nucleotides: TGTGCCTGGAGTGTACGTAAATCCTCAACTAATGAAAAACTGTTTTTT. Translated: CAWSVRKSSTNEKLFF.

V and J are TRBV6-6 and TRBJ2-5; 9 bases agree with TRBD2. This CDR3 is built from 16 residues. CDR1 and CDR2 from the germline V gene are MNHNY and SVGAGI (reference sequence). After removal of 1 base from V and 4 bases from J, the junction contained 7 bases not matched to a gene. The CDR3 nucleotides are TGTGCCAGCAGTTACTGGGGCGGGGGGGCCGCAGAGACCCAGTACTTC. Its translation: CASSYWGGGAAETQYF.

This chain connects TRBV5-1 to TRBJ2-5; D might be TRBD1 (5 bases). The germline gives CDR1 SGHRS, CDR2 YFSETQ. The CDR3 length is 14 residues. Trimming took off 0 bases at V and 4 bases at J, with 10 bases between the two ends. The CDR3 DNA sequence: TGCGCCAGCAGCTTGGAATTGCAGGGAGAGACCCAGTACTTC. Amino acid sequence: CASSLELQGETQYF.

The chain uses TRBV29-1 and TRBJ2-3; D may be TRBD1 (6 bases). CDR3 length: 14 amino acids. V was shortened by 6 bases and J by 2 bases, with 15 bases between the two germline ends. Germline assignment: CDR1 SQVTM and CDR2 ANQGSEA. The CDR3: CSVGRDTLTDTQYF. The CDR3 DNA reads TGCAGCGTGGGACGGGACACGCTCACAGATACGCAGTATTTT.

The count of this clone is one. This rearrangement joins TRBV29-1 to TRBJ1-3, with D maybe TRBD1 (6 bases). V lost 7 bases and J lost 5, with 21 bases in between. Germline CDR1 reads SQVTM; CDR2 reads ANQGSEA. There are 15 residues in the CDR3. The CDR3 loop is CSALGGGNSRNTIYF. The CDR3 region has the DNA TGCAGCGCCCTCGGAGGGGGAAATTCTAGAAACACCATATATTTT.

This clone was detected once. The V gene is TRBV6-6, the J gene TRBJ1-1; 9 bases map to TRBD1. V was clipped by 6 bases and J by 6 bases; unmatched bases: 11. The CDR3 has 15 amino acids. Germline V gene sequence: CDR1 MNHNY, CDR2 SVGAGI (reference sequence). CDR3 sequence reads: CASRNSGTGSAEAFF. In DNA, the CDR3 is TGTGCCAGCAGAAACTCCGGGACAGGGAGTGCTGAAGCTTTCTTT.

The chain employs TRBV6-5 and TRBJ2-5, with TRBD2 matching over 13 bases. Germline lookup yields CDR1 MNHEY and CDR2 SVGAGI. Trimming took 6 bases from V and 4 from J; bases not matched to a gene: 5. CDR3 size: 15 residues. The CDR3 DNA follows: TGTGCCAGCAGCAAGGGACTAGCGGGGTCAGAGACCCAGTACTTC. It encodes CASSKGLAGSETQYF.

This chain joins TRBV18 and TRBJ1-2; TRBD1 matches 7 bases. After removal of 2 bases from V and 5 bases from J, the junction contained 2 bases not matched to a gene. There are 13 residues in the CDR3. CDR1 is KGHSH and CDR2 is LQKENI in the germline V gene. The CDR3 sequence: CASSPTGEYGYTF. The CDR3 region has the DNA TGTGCCAGCTCACCAACAGGGGAATATGGCTACACCTTC.

This clone was seen only once. This chain uses TRBV5-1 with TRBJ1-1, with D possibly TRBD1 on 5 matching bases. Trimming removed 0 bases from V and 1 base from J, with 7 bases in between. CDR3 size: 14 residues. The germline V gene encodes CDR1 SGHRS and CDR2 YFSETQ. The CDR3 nucleotides read TGCGCCAGCAGCTTGGTACAGGAGAACACTGAAGCTTTCTTT. Amino acid sequence: CASSLVQENTEAFF.

A note on this clone: Sequence at one end of the junction differs from germline and may be a read error. Other DNA sequences in the same sample also yield this CDR3. The CDR3 bases are TGTGCTAGCAGCTTGGGGACAGGCACAGATACGCAGTATTTT. Protein: CASSLGTGTDTQYF. The J gene is TRBJ2-3, the V gene TRBV7-7, with 7 bases aligning to TRBD1. The CDR3 loop spans 14 amino acids. Germline V gene data show CDR1 as SSHAT and CDR2 as FNYEAQ (reference sequence).

This rearrangement joins TRBV6-6 to TRBJ2-7; tentative D call: TRBD2 (5 bases). The V gene's germline CDR1 is MNHNY and CDR2 SVGAGI (reference sequence). Trimming shortened V by 0 bases and J by 4 bases, and 13 bases separated the two germline ends. The CDR3 has 15 amino acids. The CDR3, as DNA: TGTGCCAGCAGTTACTCGCGTCCGGGAAAATACGAGCAGTACTTC. Protein sequence: CASSYSRPGKYEQYF.

The rearrangement joins TRBV7-9 to TRBJ2-6; D is ambiguous. Germline V gives CDR1 SEHNR, CDR2 FQNEAQ (reference sequence). The V end lost 5 bases, the J end lost 0 bases, and 8 bases lay between the germline ends. The CDR3 spans 15 residues. CDR3 sequence: CASSLRRSGANVLTF. As DNA, the CDR3 is TGTGCCAGCAGCCTACGCCGCTCTGGGGCCAACGTCCTGACTTTC.

The rearrangement links TRBV25-1 to TRBJ2-7; D not resolved. V lost 6 bases and J 3 bases, leaving 12 bases between the germline ends. CDR3 length: 13 residues. Per germline, CDR1 MGHDK and CDR2 SYGVNS. CDR3 nucleotides: TGTGCCAGCAGCCTATTTGGCGGCTACGAGCAGTACTTC. Encoded protein: CASSLFGGYEQYF.

The chain combines TRBV7-9 with TRBJ1-1; no clear D. CDR1 and CDR2 (germline): SEHNR, FQNEAQ (reference sequence). Trimming removed 1 base at V and 1 base at J, with 7 bases between. The CDR3 covers 14 residues. The CDR3 bases are TGTGCCAGCAGCTTAGTGGGTACGAACACTGAAGCTTTCTTT. It translates to CASSLVGTNTEAFF.